This TCR beta chain was sequenced for a study of blood T cell repertoires in COVID-19. Study information: Some COVID-19 samples were acute and others convalescent; all came from the United States, Italy and Spain.

V lost 2 bases to trimming and J lost 8 bases; unmatched junction nucleotides: 5. Per germline, CDR1 SNHLY and CDR2 FYNNEI. This CDR3 contains 14 residues. Sequenced by immunoSEQ multiplex PCR; TCRdb stores in-frame clones only, minus some. The table lists about 21,000 clones, about 91% of them singletons. The gene calls are TRBV2 and TRBJ1-2, with TRBD1 matching over 10 bases. Sequencing was carried out using peripheral blood. This receptor was obtained from a man between 65 and 80 years old with active COVID-19. CDR3 coding DNA: TGTGCCAGCAGTGAAAGACAGGGGGCGCGCGGCTACACCTTC. Its translation is CASSERQGARGYTF. The full variable domain, in which reference TRBV2 and TRBJ1-2 provide the parts outside the CDR3, is EPEVTQTPSHQVTQMGQEVILRCVPISNHLYFYWYRQILGQKVEFLVSFYNNEISEKSEIFDDQFSVERPDGSNFTLKIRSTKLEDSAMYFCASSERQGARGYTFGSGTRLTVV.